A single sample gave rise to the 13 T cell receptor beta chains below, sequenced in a study of blood T cell repertoires in COVID-19. Clones were read by immunoSEQ multiplex PCR, and TCRdb kept only the in-frame ones, dropping some. The sample yields hundreds of thousands of clones, 75% to 90% seen once. Sequencing was performed on PBMCs or T cells enriched from blood (not recorded which). The receptors were sampled from a man aged 50 to 60 who had been exposed to COVID-19.

V usage is TRBV18 and J usage is TRBJ1-5, with D possibly TRBD1 on 6 matching bases. Germline assignment: CDR1 KGHSH and CDR2 LQKENI. V was cut by 3 bases and J by 1 base, with 19 bases left in between. The CDR3 runs 18 residues. The CDR3 coding sequence is TGTGCCAGCTCACCGACGGACAGTAATCCCTACAGCAATCAGCCCCAGCATTTT. Its translation: CASSPTDSNPYSNQPQHF.

This clone was recorded once. The chain couples TRBV10-3 to TRBJ1-2; TRBD1 aligns across 9 bases. V lost 9 bases, J lost 8 bases, and 10 bases stayed unmatched. Germline CDR1 reads ENHRY; CDR2 reads SYGVKD. This CDR3 contains 13 residues. The CDR3 region is CAIGSRDRDGYTF. Here the CDR3 DNA reads TGTGCCATAGGCTCCCGGGACAGGGACGGCTACACCTTC.

The V gene is TRBV10-3, the J gene TRBJ1-5; possible D gene TRBD1, 5 bases. The germline V gene encodes CDR1 ENHRY and CDR2 SYGVKD. The V end was cut by 10 bases, the J end by 0 bases, with 13 bases between. The CDR3 extends over 14 amino acids. The CDR3 DNA reads TGTGCCAGGGGCTGGTCGTATAGCAATCAGCCCCAGCATTTT. It yields the protein CARGWSYSNQPQHF.

The CDR3 loop reads CASLLQGNTEAFF. DNA for the CDR3: TGTGCCAGTTTATTACAGGGGAACACTGAAGCTTTCTTT. The chain links TRBV6-5 to TRBJ1-1, with D possibly TRBD1 on 6 matching bases. The germline CDR1 and CDR2 sequences are MNHEY and SVGAGI. Trimming shortened V by 9 bases and J by 1 base, and 12 bases separated the two germline ends. The CDR3 is 13 amino acids.

The chain has TRBV9 and TRBJ1-2; 7 bases match TRBD1. CDR1 and CDR2 from the germline V gene are SGDLS and YYNGEE. Trimming removed 2 bases from V and 3 bases from J; junction bases left unmatched: 10. The CDR3 covers 16 residues. In DNA form, the CDR3 reads TGTGCCAGCAGCGTCGGAGGGCCAGGGGGGCACTATGGCTACACCTTC. It encodes CASSVGGPGGHYGYTF.

The V and J genes are TRBV9 and TRBJ1-5, with D hard to call. The germline V and J ends were trimmed by 3 bases and 2 bases, with 12 bases remaining between them. The CDR3 is made up of 15 amino acids. From germline, CDR1 is SGDLS and CDR2 YYNGEE. CDR3 coding DNA: TGTGCCAGCAGCGCCAGCGCCCGGGGCAATCAGCCCCAGCATTTT. This encodes CASSASARGNQPQHF.

The CDR3 DNA follows: TGTGCCAGCAGCCGAGACAGGGAAAATCAGCCCCAGCATTTT. It specifies CASSRDRENQPQHF. V is TRBV21-1 and J is TRBJ1-5; whether TRBD1, the table's D call, matches the DNA was not checked. TRBV21-1 is a pseudogene locus. The CDR3 extends over 14 amino acids.

The chain combines TRBV28 with TRBJ1-6; 8 positions match TRBD1. Per the germline V gene, CDR1 is MDHEN and CDR2 is SYDVKM. V gave up 4 bases and J gave up 10 bases; unmatched junction bases: 6. The CDR3 length is 14 residues. DNA for the CDR3: TGTGCCAGCAGTTACAGGGGGGCAATCTCACCCCTCCACTTT. It encodes CASSYRGAISPLHF.

The table lists this clone with a count of one. J is TRBJ1-1 and V is TRBV7-2; 8 nucleotides agree with TRBD1. CDR3 length: 15 residues. CDR1 is SGHTA and CDR2 is FQGNSA in the germline V gene. The V and J ends lost 5 bases and 6 bases, in that order; junction bases with no gene match: 11. The CDR3 loop reads CASSPTANRGAEAFF. CDR3 in DNA: TGTGCCAGCAGCCCTACTGCCAACAGGGGGGCTGAAGCTTTCTTT.

The V and J genes are TRBV28 and TRBJ1-2; D is unclear. The germline gives CDR1 MDHEN, CDR2 SYDVKM. This CDR3 has 11 residues. The ends were cut back, 6 bases at V and 8 bases at J, with 10 bases in the middle. CDR3 sequence: CASSPTHGYTF. The CDR3 DNA follows: TGTGCCAGCAGCCCCACTCACGGCTACACCTTC.

The chain links TRBV4-1 to TRBJ2-1; D unresolved. The CDR3 covers 15 residues. The V end lost 4 bases, the J end lost 2 bases, and 12 bases lay between the germline ends. The germline gives CDR1 MGHRA, CDR2 YSYEKL. CDR3 in amino acids: CASSLVENAYNEQFF. CDR3 in DNA: TGCGCCAGCAGCCTAGTGGAGAACGCCTACAATGAGCAGTTCTTC.

This rearrangement joins TRBV29-1 to TRBJ2-2; D is undetermined. Germline CDR1 reads SQVTM; CDR2 reads ANQGSEA. Trimming removed 5 bases from V and 0 bases from J, with 7 bases in between. CDR3 length: 13 amino acids. The DNA for the CDR3 is TGCAGCGTTTCACATTCGAACACCGGGGAGCTGTTTTTT. This codes for CSVSHSNTGELFF.

This clone was seen more than once but under ten times. The chain has TRBV4-2 and TRBJ2-2; 7 bases line up with TRBD1. The V segment lost 1 base and the J segment 6 bases; nucleotides outside the gene matches: 8. Germline values: CDR1 LGHNA, CDR2 YNFKEQ. This CDR3 contains 16 residues. CDR3 DNA: TGTGCCAGCAGCCAAGGGCGACAGGGTAGCGCCGGGGAGCTGTTTTTT. Translated, it gives CASSQGRQGSAGELFF.